Presented here are 4 T cell receptor beta chains from one specimen sequenced in a study of identical twins. A single record per CDR3 protein comes from TCRdb applying MiXCR to the 5' RACE reads. Here the sample spans 200,000 to 300,000 distinct CDR3 sequences, 5.5% to 7% being singletons. These data were also reused for a study on yellow fever vaccine responses in identical twins.

The sample comprised memory (CD45RO+) T cells sorted from blood. The source of these receptors is a woman aged 18-29 years in good health.

This clonotype was detected a few times. The rearrangement joins TRBV4-1 to TRBJ1-4; D is unresolved. V was pared by 0 bases and J by 0 bases, with 11 bases between. Germline loops: CDR1 MGHRA, CDR2 YSYEKL. The CDR3 has 17 amino acids. The CDR3 is CASSQEFWVATNEKLFF. CDR3 in DNA: TGCGCCAGCAGCCAAGAGTTTTGGGTTGCAACTAATGAAAAACTGTTTTTT.

This clonotype showed up many times. The chain combines TRBV29-1 with TRBJ2-3; D remains unclear. Trimming removed 3 bases from V and 8 bases from J, with 21 bases in between. CDR1 and CDR2 from the germline V gene are SQVTM and ANQGSEA. CDR3 length: 15 amino acids. CDR3 loop: CSVEFMGTPIATQYF. CDR3 nucleotide sequence: TGCAGCGTTGAGTTTATGGGAACCCCAATCGCTACGCAGTATTTT.

This clonotype occurred a few times. The chain recombines TRBV7-6 with TRBJ2-7; 14 bases agree with TRBD2. V dropped 2 bases and J dropped 6; count of bases not matched to a gene: 6. The CDR3 has 16 amino acids. Germline V lookup: CDR1 SGHVS, CDR2 FNYEAQ. The CDR3 coding sequence is TGTGCCAGCAGCTTATGGGCCGGGACTAGCGGGAGCGAGCAGTACTTC. Translated: CASSLWAGTSGSEQYF.

This clonotype has more than one count but fewer than ten. The chain is built from TRBV27 and TRBJ2-6, with D uncertain. This CDR3 is 17 amino acids long. Trimming left V 2 bases short and J 0 bases short, with 11 bases between. Germline V CDR1 and CDR2: MNHEY, SMNVEV (reference sequence). CDR3 nucleotides: TGTGCCAGCAGTTTAGGGGTCAGGTACTCTGGGGCCAACGTCCTGACTTTC. Protein sequence: CASSLGVRYSGANVLTF.